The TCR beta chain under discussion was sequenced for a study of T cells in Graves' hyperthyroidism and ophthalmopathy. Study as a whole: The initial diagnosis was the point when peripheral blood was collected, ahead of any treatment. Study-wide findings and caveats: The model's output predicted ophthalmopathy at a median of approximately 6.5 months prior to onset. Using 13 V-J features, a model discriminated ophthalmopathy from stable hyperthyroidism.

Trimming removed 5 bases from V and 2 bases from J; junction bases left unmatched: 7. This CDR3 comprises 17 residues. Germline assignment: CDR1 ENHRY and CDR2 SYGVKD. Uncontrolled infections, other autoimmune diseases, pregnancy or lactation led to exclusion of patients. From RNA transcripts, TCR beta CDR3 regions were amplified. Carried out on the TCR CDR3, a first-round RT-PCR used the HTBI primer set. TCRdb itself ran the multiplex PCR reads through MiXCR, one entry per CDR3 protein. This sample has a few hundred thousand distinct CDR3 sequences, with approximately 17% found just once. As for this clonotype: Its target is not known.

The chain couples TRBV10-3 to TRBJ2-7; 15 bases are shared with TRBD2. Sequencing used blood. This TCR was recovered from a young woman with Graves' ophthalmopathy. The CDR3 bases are TGTGCCATCAGTACGGGACTAGCGGGAGGTCGCCCCTACGAGCAGTACTTC. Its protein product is CAISTGLAGGRPYEQYF.